The subject of this entry is one TCR beta chain. Antigen unknown. The record originates from a study of graft-versus-host responses after intestinal transplantation. Sequencing was performed with immunoSEQ multiplex PCR; in TCRdb, only in-frame clones are kept and a portion is missing. Altogether over 85,000 clones are present, 75% to 95% being singletons, with the ten largest covering 0.15% to 0.2%. In germline, CDR1 is SGHNT, CDR2 YYREEE (reference sequence). The CDR3 loop spans 15 amino acids. V lost 0 bases and J lost 4, with 12 bases in between. This receptor was identified in a human donor who was the organ donor for an intestinal transplant. The sequences come from unstimulated CD4+ T cells sorted from spleen or lymph node cells, collected before transplant. This chain links TRBV5-4 with TRBJ2-3; D is perhaps TRBD2 (6 bases). CDR3 DNA: TGTGCCAGCAGCTTGGGGGGGGTCGGGGCAGATACGCAGTATTTT. As protein: CASSLGGVGADTQYF. Full variable domain (outside the CDR3, taken from reference TRBV5-4 and TRBJ2-3): ETGVTQSPTHLIKTRGQQVTLRCSSQSGHNTVSWYQQALGQGPQFIFQYYREEENGRGNFPPRFSGLQFPNYSSELNVNALELDDSALYLCASSLGGVGADTQYFGPGTRLTVL.